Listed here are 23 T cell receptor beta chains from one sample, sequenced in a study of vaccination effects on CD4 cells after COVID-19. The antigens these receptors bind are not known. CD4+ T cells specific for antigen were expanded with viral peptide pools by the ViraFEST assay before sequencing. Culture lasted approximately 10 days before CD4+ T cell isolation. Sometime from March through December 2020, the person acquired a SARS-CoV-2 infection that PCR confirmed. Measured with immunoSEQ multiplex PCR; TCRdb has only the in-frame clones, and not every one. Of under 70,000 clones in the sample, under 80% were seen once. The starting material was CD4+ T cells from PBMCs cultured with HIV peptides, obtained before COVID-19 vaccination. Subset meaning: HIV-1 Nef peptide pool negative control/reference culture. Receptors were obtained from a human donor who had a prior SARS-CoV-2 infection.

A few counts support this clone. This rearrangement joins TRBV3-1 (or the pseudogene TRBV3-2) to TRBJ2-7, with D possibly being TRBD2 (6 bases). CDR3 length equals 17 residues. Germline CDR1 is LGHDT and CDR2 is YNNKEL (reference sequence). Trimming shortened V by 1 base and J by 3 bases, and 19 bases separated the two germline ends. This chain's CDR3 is CASSQVFASAGNYEQYF. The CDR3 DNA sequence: TGTGCCAGCAGCCAAGTTTTTGCGTCGGCGGGGAACTACGAGCAGTACTTC.

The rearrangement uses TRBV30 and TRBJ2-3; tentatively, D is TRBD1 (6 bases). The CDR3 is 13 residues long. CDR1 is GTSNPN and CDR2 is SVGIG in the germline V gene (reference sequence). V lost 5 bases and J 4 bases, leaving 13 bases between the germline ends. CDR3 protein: CAWARAGADTQYF. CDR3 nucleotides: TGTGCCTGGGCCCGAGCAGGGGCAGATACGCAGTATTTT.

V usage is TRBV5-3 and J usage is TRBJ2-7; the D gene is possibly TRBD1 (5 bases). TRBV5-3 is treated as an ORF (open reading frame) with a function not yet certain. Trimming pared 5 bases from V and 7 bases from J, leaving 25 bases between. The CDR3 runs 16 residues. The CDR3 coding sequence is TGTGCCAGAAGGTCCAGGTTTTCCAGGGTGGCGTGGGAGCAGTACTTC. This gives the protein CARRSRFSRVAWEQYF.

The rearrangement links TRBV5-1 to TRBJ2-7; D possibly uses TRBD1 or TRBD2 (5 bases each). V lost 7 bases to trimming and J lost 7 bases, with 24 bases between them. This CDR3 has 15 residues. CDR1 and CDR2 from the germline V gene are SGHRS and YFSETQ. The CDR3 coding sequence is TGCGCCAGCCGCCCCTCCCCAGCGGACACTATAGAGCAGTACTTC. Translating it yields CASRPSPADTIEQYF. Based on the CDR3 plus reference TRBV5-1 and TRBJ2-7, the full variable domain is KAGVTQTPRYLIKTRGQQVTLSCSPISGHRSVSWYQQTPGQGLQFLFEYFSETQRNKGNFPGRFSGRQFSNSRSEMNVSTLELGDSALYLCASRPSPADTIEQYFGPGTRLTVT.

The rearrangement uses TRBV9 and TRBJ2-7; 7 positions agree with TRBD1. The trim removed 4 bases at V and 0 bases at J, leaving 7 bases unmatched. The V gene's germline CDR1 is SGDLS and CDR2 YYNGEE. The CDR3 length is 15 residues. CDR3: CASSPVGTVSYEQYF. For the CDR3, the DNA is TGTGCCAGCAGCCCGGTTGGGACAGTCTCCTACGAGCAGTACTTC.

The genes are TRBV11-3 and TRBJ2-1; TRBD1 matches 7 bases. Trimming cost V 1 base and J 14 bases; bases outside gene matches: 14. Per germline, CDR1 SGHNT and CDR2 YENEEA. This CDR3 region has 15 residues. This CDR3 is CASSLGGGDPRAEFF. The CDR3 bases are TGTGCCAGCAGCTTAGGAGGGGGCGACCCTCGCGCGGAGTTCTTC.

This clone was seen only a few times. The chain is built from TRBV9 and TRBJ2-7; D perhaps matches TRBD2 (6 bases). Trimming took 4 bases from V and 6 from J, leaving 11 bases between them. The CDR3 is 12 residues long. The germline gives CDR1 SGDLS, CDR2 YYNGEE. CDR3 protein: CASSSVGGEQYF. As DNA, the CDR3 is TGTGCCAGCAGCTCCGTCGGGGGCGAGCAGTACTTC.

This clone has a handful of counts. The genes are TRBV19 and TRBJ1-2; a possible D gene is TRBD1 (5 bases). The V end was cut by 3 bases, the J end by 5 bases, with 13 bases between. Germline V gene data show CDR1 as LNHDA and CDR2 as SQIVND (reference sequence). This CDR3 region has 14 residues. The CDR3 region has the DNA TGTGCCAGTAGTATCTCCGGGACTGCTTATGGCTACACCTTC. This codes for CASSISGTAYGYTF. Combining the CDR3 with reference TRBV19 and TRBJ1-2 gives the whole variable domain DGGITQSPKYLFRKEGQNVTLSCEQNLNHDAMYWYRQDPGQGLRLIYYSQIVNDFQKGDIAEGYSVSREKKESFPLTVTSAQKNPTAFYLCASSISGTAYGYTFGSGTRLTVV.

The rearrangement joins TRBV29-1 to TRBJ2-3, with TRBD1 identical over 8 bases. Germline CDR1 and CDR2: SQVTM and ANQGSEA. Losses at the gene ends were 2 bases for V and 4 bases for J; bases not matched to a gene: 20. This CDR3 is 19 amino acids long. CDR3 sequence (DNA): TGCAGCGTTGAAAGGTTGGGCCAGGGGGCTTACCCCATTCCAGATACGCAGTATTTT. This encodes CSVERLGQGAYPIPDTQYF.

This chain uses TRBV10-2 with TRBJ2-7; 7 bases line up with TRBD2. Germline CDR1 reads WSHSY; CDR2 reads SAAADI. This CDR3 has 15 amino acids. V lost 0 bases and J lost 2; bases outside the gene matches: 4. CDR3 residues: CASSESSGLTYEQYF. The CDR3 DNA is TGCGCCAGCAGTGAGTCTAGCGGGCTAACCTACGAGCAGTACTTC.

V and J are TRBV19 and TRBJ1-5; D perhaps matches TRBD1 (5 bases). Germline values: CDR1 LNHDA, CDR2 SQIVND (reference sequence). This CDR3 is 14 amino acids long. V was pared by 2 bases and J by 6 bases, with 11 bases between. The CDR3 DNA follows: TGTGCCAGTAGTATATTGCTCGGGGGTCAGCCCCAGCATTTT. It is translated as CASSILLGGQPQHF. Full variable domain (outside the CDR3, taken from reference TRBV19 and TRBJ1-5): DGGITQSPKYLFRKEGQNVTLSCEQNLNHDAMYWYRQDPGQGLRLIYYSQIVNDFQKGDIAEGYSVSREKKESFPLTVTSAQKNPTAFYLCASSILLGGQPQHFGDGTRLSIL.

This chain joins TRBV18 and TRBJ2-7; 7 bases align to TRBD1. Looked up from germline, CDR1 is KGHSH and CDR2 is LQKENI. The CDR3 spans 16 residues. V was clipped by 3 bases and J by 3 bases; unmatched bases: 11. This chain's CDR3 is CASSPYSGQTFYEQYF. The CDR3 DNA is TGTGCCAGCTCACCCTACTCGGGACAGACTTTCTACGAGCAGTACTTC.

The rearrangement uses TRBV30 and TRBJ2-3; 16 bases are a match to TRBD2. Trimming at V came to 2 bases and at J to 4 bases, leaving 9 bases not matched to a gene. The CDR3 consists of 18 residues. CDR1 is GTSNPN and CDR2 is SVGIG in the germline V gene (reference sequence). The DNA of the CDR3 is TGTGCCTGGAGTACACCGGGACTAGCGGGAGGGCTTCCAGATACGCAGTATTTT. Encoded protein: CAWSTPGLAGGLPDTQYF.

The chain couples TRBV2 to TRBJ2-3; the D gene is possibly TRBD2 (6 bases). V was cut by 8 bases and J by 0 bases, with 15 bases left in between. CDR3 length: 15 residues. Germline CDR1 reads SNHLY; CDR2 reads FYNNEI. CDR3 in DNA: TGTGCCAGCTTTTCTGGAGGGTATAGCACAGATACGCAGTATTTT. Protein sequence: CASFSGGYSTDTQYF.

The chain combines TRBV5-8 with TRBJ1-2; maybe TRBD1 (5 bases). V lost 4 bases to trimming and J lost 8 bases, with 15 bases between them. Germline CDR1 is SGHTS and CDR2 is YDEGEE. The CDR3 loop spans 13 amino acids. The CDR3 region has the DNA TGTGCCAGCAGCCTGGGACCGGCCTGGGGCTACACCTTC. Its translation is CASSLGPAWGYTF. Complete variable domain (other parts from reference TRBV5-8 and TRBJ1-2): EAGVTQSPTHLIKTRGQQATLRCSPISGHTSVYWYQQALGLGLQFLLWYDEGEERNRGNFPPRFSGRQFPNYSSELNVNALELEDSALYLCASSLGPAWGYTFGSGTRLTVV.

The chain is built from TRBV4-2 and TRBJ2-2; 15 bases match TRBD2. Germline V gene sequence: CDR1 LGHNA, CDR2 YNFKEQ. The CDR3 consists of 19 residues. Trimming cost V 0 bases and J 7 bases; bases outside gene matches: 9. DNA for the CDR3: TGTGCCAGCAGCCAAGACAACGGACTAGCGGGAGGGCGAGGCGGGGAGCTGTTTTTT. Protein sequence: CASSQDNGLAGGRGGELFF.

Here the CDR3 reads CASSILVGGGSYNEQFF. DNA for the CDR3: TGTGCCAGTAGTATCTTGGTTGGCGGGGGCTCCTACAATGAGCAGTTCTTC. This chain links TRBV19 with TRBJ2-1, with 7 bases fitting TRBD2. V lost 3 bases, J lost 0 bases, and 8 bases stayed unmatched. The CDR3 is 17 amino acids. In germline, CDR1 is LNHDA, CDR2 SQIVND (reference sequence).

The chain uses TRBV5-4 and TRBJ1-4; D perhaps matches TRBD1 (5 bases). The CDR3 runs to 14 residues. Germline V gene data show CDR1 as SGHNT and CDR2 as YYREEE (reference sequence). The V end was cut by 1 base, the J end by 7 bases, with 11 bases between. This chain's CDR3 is CASSLLGAGEKLFF. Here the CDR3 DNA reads TGTGCCAGCAGCTTGCTTGGGGCGGGTGAAAAACTGTTTTTT.

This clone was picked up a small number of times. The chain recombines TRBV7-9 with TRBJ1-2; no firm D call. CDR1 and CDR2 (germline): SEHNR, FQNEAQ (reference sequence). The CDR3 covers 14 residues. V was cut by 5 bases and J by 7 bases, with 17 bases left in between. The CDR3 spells CASSQYAGGSGYTF. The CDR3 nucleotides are TGTGCCAGCAGCCAATACGCCGGTGGCTCTGGCTACACCTTC. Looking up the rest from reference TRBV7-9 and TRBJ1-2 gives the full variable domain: DTGVSQNPRHKITKRGQNVTFRCDPISEHNRLYWYRQTLGQGPEFLTYFQNEAQLEKSRLLSDRFSAERPKGSFSTLEIQRTEQGDSAMYLCASSQYAGGSGYTFGSGTRLTVV.

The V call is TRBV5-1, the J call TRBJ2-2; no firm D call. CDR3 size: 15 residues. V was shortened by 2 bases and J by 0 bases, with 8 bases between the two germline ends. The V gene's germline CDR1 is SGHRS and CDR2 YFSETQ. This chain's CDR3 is CASSFLGSNTGELFF. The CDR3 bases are TGCGCCAGCAGCTTTCTGGGCTCGAACACCGGGGAGCTGTTTTTT.

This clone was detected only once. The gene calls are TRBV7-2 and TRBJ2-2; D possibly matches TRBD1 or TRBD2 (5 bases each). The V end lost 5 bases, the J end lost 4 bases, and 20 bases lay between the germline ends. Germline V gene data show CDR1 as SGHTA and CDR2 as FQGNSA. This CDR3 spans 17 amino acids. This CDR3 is CASSKGVISSGTGELFF. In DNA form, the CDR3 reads TGTGCCAGCAGCAAAGGGGTGATTAGCAGCGGCACCGGGGAGCTGTTTTTT. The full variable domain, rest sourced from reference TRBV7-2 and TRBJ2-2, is GAGVSQSPSNKVTEKGKDVELRCDPISGHTALYWYRQSLGQGLEFLIYFQGNSAPDKSGLPSDRFSAERTGGSVSTLTIQRTQQEDSAVYLCASSKGVISSGTGELFFGEGSRLTVL.

The CDR3 protein is CASSAGLAGHQETQYF. CDR3 nucleotide sequence: TGCGCCAGCAGCGCGGGACTAGCGGGTCACCAAGAGACCCAGTACTTC. The rearrangement joins TRBV5-1 to TRBJ2-5; TRBD2 aligns across 12 bases. The germline V gene encodes CDR1 SGHRS and CDR2 YFSETQ. V shed 4 bases and J 0 bases; nucleotides not matched to a gene: 4. This CDR3 region has 16 residues.

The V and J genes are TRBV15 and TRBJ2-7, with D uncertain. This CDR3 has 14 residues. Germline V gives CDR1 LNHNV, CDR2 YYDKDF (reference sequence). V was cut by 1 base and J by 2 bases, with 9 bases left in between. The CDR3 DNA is TGTGCCACCAGCAGAGGTGGGGATACCTACGAGCAGTACTTC. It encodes CATSRGGDTYEQYF. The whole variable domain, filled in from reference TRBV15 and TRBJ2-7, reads DAMVIQNPRYQVTQFGKPVTLSCSQTLNHNVMYWYQQKSSQAPKLLFHYYDKDFNNEADTPDNFQSRRPNTSFCFLDIRSPGLGDTAMYLCATSRGGDTYEQYFGPGTRLTVT.